In its sample, the clone carrying this T cell receptor (beta chain) was seen once. Its antigen remains unidentified. After removal of 0 bases from V and 4 bases from J, the junction contained 10 bases not matched to a gene. CDR3 size: 18 residues. CDR1 and CDR2 (germline): MGHRA, YSYEKL. The RNA, about 0.45 to 1 ug, was put through reverse transcription using random hexamers. Amplification of TCR beta CDR3 across 54 Vbeta and 13 Jbeta was performed with immunoSEQ multiplex PCR. TCRdb passed the immunoSEQ multiplex PCR reads through MiXCR, listing each CDR3 protein once. This sample yields some 110,000 distinct CDR3 sequences, of which over 95% are seen a single time; roughly 0.14% belongs to the top ten. The entry originates in a study of CD8 T cells in Susac syndrome. Regarding the study as a whole: There was no clonal expansion in the CD4+ T cell repertoires of Susac syndrome.

Negative isolation yielded CD8+ and CD4+ T cells; FACS enriched TEMRA cells. This TCR came from a human donor with Susac syndrome. The sample consisted of CD4+ T cells from PBMCs. V and J are TRBV4-1 and TRBJ2-1, with 9 bases that match TRBD1. The CDR3 reads CASSQDPGQGIEYNEQFF. CDR3 bases: TGCGCCAGCAGCCAAGATCCCGGACAGGGGATCGAATACAATGAGCAGTTCTTC.